This TCR beta chain derives from a study of T cell clonality in common variable immunodeficiency. This clone showed up many times. What it binds is not known. The read ends 3 residues before the CDR3 terminus; that terminus is restored from the germline J gene. The assay was immunoSEQ multiplex PCR, and TCRdb's table has in-frame clones only and misses some. The sample has about 39,000 clones, none seen only once. General study points: CVID subjects shared fewer TCRbeta clones than healthy controls did. CVID subjects had higher TCRbeta clonality than healthy controls, most marked in about a third.

The CDR3 has 17 residues. V was pared by 1 base and J by 0 bases, with 13 bases between. Germline CDR1 SGHVS, CDR2 FQNEAQ. The chain recombines TRBV7-8 with TRBJ1-5; D is unclear. The receptor's source is a person between 18 and 75 years old in good health. Sequenced: peripheral blood mononuclear cells. CDR3 residues: CASSLDRQMNSNQPQHF. CDR3 DNA (partial): TGTGCCAGCAGCTTAGATCGTCAGATGAATAGCAATCAGCCC.